The sequence of this T cell receptor (beta chain) was determined in a study of cytomegalovirus exposure and HLA in healthy donors. With 2 bases removed from V and 4 bases from J, the gap between germline ends came to 9 bases. This CDR3 region has 14 residues. The V gene's germline CDR1 is SEHNR and CDR2 FQNEAQ (reference sequence). Remarks on this clone: What it binds is not known.

The assay was immunoSEQ multiplex PCR, and TCRdb's table has in-frame clones only and misses some. Seen here are 250,000 to 350,000 clones, around 90% observed once, and the top ten hold over 1%. These donors were members of the roughly 110-subject validation cohort, a group separate from the approximately 680-subject first cohort. Regarding the study as a whole: Associated with cytomegalovirus, according to the listing, were 150 to 200 TCR beta chains. Reported performance of the classifier showed diagnosis of cytomegalovirus status with high specificity and sensitivity. TCR clusters originating in the first cohort tended to co-occur in the 120 validation repertoires, according to a later analysis.

This chain joins TRBV7-9 and TRBJ1-3; tentative D call: TRBD1 (5 bases). The material sequenced was PBMCs. This TCR came from a woman in her thirties in good health and CMV-seropositive. The CDR3 reads CASSLPGYGNTIYF. CDR3 in DNA: TGTGCCAGCAGCTTACCAGGGTACGGAAACACCATATATTTT. Looking up the rest from reference TRBV7-9 and TRBJ1-3 gives the full variable domain: DTGVSQNPRHKITKRGQNVTFRCDPISEHNRLYWYRQTLGQGPEFLTYFQNEAQLEKSRLLSDRFSAERPKGSFSTLEIQRTEQGDSAMYLCASSLPGYGNTIYFGEGSWLTVV.